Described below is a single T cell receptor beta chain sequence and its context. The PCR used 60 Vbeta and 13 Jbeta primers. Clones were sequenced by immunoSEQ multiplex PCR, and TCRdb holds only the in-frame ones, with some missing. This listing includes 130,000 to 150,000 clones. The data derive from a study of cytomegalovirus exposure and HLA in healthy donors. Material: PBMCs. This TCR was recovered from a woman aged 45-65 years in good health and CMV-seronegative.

Written as DNA, the CDR3 is TGTGCCAGCAGCTCCGGGGGAGCGAACACCGGGGAGCTGTTTTTT. Protein sequence: CASSSGGANTGELFF. V gene TRBV7-2 combines with J gene TRBJ2-2; maybe TRBD2 (6 bases). V was clipped by 4 bases and J by 0 bases, with 9 bases between them. The CDR3 consists of 15 residues. CDR1 and CDR2 from the germline V gene are SGHTA and FQGNSA.